This T cell receptor (beta chain) stems from a study of blood T cell repertoires in COVID-19. Whole-study context: The United States, Italy and Spain were the sources of the acute and convalescent COVID-19 samples. T cells, B-cell-depleted T cells, or PBMCs supplied cDNA or gDNA.

Authors' processing steps: It was from reference gene primer amplification that nucleated cell counts were estimated. Profiled with immunoSEQ multiplex PCR; TCRdb holds only in-frame clones, not every one. V, J and clone size were drawn from that table, and D and trimming were deduced from the DNA. The sample records 150,000 to 200,000 clones, around 83% being singletons. The sequence was collected from a human donor in a cohort sampled during active COVID-19. The source material was peripheral blood.

The CDR3, as DNA: TGCGCCAGCTCTCCCGGGACAGCGGGCCAGGGCTACACCTTC. Protein: CASSPGTAGQGYTF. The chain joins TRBV5-1 to TRBJ1-2, with 7 positions matching TRBD1. CDR1 SGHRS and CDR2 YFSETQ come from the germline V gene. The CDR3 runs 14 residues. Germline trimming cut 7 bases from V and 8 bases from J; bases unmatched to any gene: 14.